This T cell receptor beta chain was identified during a study of T cell responses to AZD1222 COVID-19 vaccine. Points from the study as a whole: At baseline, seropositivity was found in only 5 to 7 AZD1222 recipients. At 160-218 and 743-854, vaccine-associated CD4 TCRs were dominant, and they spanned spike.

Profiled with immunoSEQ multiplex PCR; TCRdb holds only in-frame clones, not every one. The repertoire includes about 94,000 clones, about 85% of them detected once, and roughly 4.3% sits in the top ten. The count of this clone is one. Its antigen is unidentified. Trimming at V came to 4 bases and at J to 2 bases, leaving 1 base not matched to a gene. CDR1 and CDR2 from the germline V gene are SGHAT and FQNNGV. The CDR3 is 13 residues long. Pooling of second doses given at about 4 or about 12 weeks was done. This material consisted of peripheral blood, taken 28 days after the second AZD1222 dose. The chain is built from TRBV11-2 and TRBJ2-5; 7 nucleotides match TRBD1. The TCR originated in an adult who received the AZD1222 COVID-19 vaccine. This chain's CDR3 is CASSSGQQETQYF. The CDR3 DNA reads as TGTGCCAGCAGCTCGGGACAGCAAGAGACCCAGTACTTC.